A single sample gave rise to the 14 T cell receptor beta chains below, sequenced in a study of shared clonotypes between healthy human individuals. The repertoire was sequenced with immunoSEQ multiplex PCR; TCRdb's copy has only in-frame clones and lacks some. The sample lists roughly 2 million clones, about 95% seen once, with more than 0.1% in the top ten. Source material: naive CD4+ T cells sorted from blood. Stated subset: CD45RA+ positively selected. Every receptor here comes from a man aged 18 to 29 in good health.

This chain connects TRBV9 to TRBJ2-2, with D uncertain. V lost 0 bases and J lost 1, with 7 bases in between. From germline, CDR1 is SGDLS and CDR2 YYNGEE. This CDR3 is built from 15 residues. The CDR3 region has the DNA TGTGCCAGCAGCGTAGACCAGAGGAACACCGGGGAGCTGTTTTTT. The encoded protein is CASSVDQRNTGELFF. The complete variable domain, with remaining parts taken from reference TRBV9 and TRBJ2-2, reads DSGVTQTPKHLITATGQRVTLRCSPRSGDLSVYWYQQSLDQGLQFLIQYYNGEERAKGNILERFSAQQFPDLHSELNLSSLELGDSALYFCASSVDQRNTGELFFGEGSRLTVL.

The gene calls are TRBV5-1 and TRBJ1-6; D uncertain. The CDR3 is 15 residues long. Germline assignment: CDR1 SGHRS and CDR2 YFSETQ. The V end lost 4 bases, the J end lost 10 bases, and 18 bases lay between the germline ends. Here the CDR3 reads CASSKDGDERSPLHF. The CDR3 DNA reads TGCGCCAGCAGCAAAGACGGGGATGAGCGGTCACCCCTCCACTTT.

CDR3 amino acids: CASSSLSRQPQHF. Written as DNA, the CDR3 is TGTGCCAGCAGCTCTTTAAGCCGGCAGCCCCAGCATTTT. The chain uses TRBV11-2 and TRBJ1-5; D uncertain. The CDR3 loop spans 13 amino acids. Per germline, CDR1 SGHAT and CDR2 FQNNGV. The ends were cut back, 4 bases at V and 7 bases at J, with 11 bases in the middle.

The V call is TRBV2, the J call TRBJ1-2; the D is unclear. Germline V gene data show CDR1 as SNHLY and CDR2 as FYNNEI. V lost 2 bases to trimming and J lost 3 bases, with 7 bases between them. This CDR3 contains 13 residues. Here the CDR3 reads CASSELGDYGYTF. The CDR3 DNA sequence: TGTGCCAGCAGTGAACTTGGGGACTATGGCTACACCTTC. The variable domain in full, with the rest retrieved from reference TRBV2 and TRBJ1-2, is EPEVTQTPSHQVTQMGQEVILRCVPISNHLYFYWYRQILGQKVEFLVSFYNNEISEKSEIFDDQFSVERPDGSNFTLKIRSTKLEDSAMYFCASSELGDYGYTFGSGTRLTVV.

V gene TRBV28 combines with J gene TRBJ1-5; 12 bases align to TRBD1. CDR1 MDHEN and CDR2 SYDVKM come from the germline V gene. V shed 2 bases, J shed 0 bases, and the junction held 5 bases outside the gene matches. The CDR3 has 18 residues. CDR3 amino acids: CASSLRDRGLDSNQPQHF. The CDR3 nucleotides read TGTGCCAGCAGTTTACGGGACAGGGGGCTAGATAGCAATCAGCCCCAGCATTTT. The full variable domain, its missing parts supplied by reference TRBV28 and TRBJ1-5, is DVKVTQSSRYLVKRTGEKVFLECVQDMDHENMFWYRQDPGLGLRLIYFSYDVKMKEKGDIPEGYSVSREKKERFSLILESASTNQTSMYLCASSLRDRGLDSNQPQHFGDGTRLSIL.

This chain's CDR3 is CASSIGQITGELFF. CDR3 nucleotides: TGCGCCAGCAGCATCGGACAGATCACCGGGGAGCTGTTTTTT. The chain has TRBV5-1 and TRBJ2-2; maybe TRBD1 (6 bases). The CDR3 has 14 residues. Germline V gene sequence: CDR1 SGHRS, CDR2 YFSETQ. V lost 4 bases, J lost 4 bases, and 11 bases lay in between.

The V gene is TRBV30, the J gene TRBJ2-7; 7 bases align to TRBD2. After removal of 2 bases from V and 6 bases from J, the junction contained 13 bases not matched to a gene. Germline CDR1 GTSNPN, CDR2 SVGIG (reference sequence). The CDR3 has 15 residues. The CDR3 nucleotides are TGTGCCTGGAGTCACCGGGACTTAGGGAGGGCCGAGCAGTACTTC. Amino acids: CAWSHRDLGRAEQYF.

The chain is built from TRBV6-6 and TRBJ1-2; a weak D match, TRBD1 (6 bases). Germline CDR1 MNHNY, CDR2 SVGAGI (reference sequence). The CDR3 extends over 14 amino acids. The V end lost 6 bases, the J end lost 4 bases, and 15 bases lay between the germline ends. The CDR3 here is CASRPLDRAYGYTF. The DNA for the CDR3 is TGTGCCAGCAGACCCCTGGACAGAGCCTATGGCTACACCTTC.

The gene calls are TRBV5-1 and TRBJ2-7; 7 positions match TRBD1. V lost 5 bases, J lost 2 bases, and 7 bases stayed unmatched. CDR3 length: 14 amino acids. Germline assignment: CDR1 SGHRS and CDR2 YFSETQ. The CDR3 region is CASSGQADTYEQYF. In DNA form, the CDR3 reads TGCGCCAGCAGTGGACAGGCGGATACCTACGAGCAGTACTTC.

On this clone itself: This clone may be a read error of a much larger clone one base away. The chain has TRBV7-9 and TRBJ2-1; D ambiguous. Germline-derived CDR1 and CDR2 are SEHNR and FQNEAQ (reference sequence). With 8 bases removed from V and 2 bases from J, the gap between germline ends came to 4 bases. The CDR3 length is 11 residues. CDR3 nucleotide sequence: TGTGCCAGCGGGCCCTACAATGAGCAGTTCTTC. Protein: CASGPYNEQFF. The variable domain in full, with the rest retrieved from reference TRBV7-9 and TRBJ2-1, is DTGVSQNPRHKITKRGQNVTFRCDPISEHNRLYWYRQTLGQGPEFLTYFQNEAQLEKSRLLSDRFSAERPKGSFSTLEIQRTEQGDSAMYLCASGPYNEQFFGPGTRLTVL.

V is TRBV30 and J is TRBJ1-1; D call uncertain. This CDR3 has 13 residues. The germline V gene has CDR1 GTSNPN and CDR2 SVGIG (reference sequence). V was cut by 2 bases and J by 9 bases, with 16 bases left in between. CDR3 residues: CAWSLRGPTKAFF. The CDR3, as DNA: TGTGCCTGGAGTTTGAGAGGTCCGACCAAAGCTTTCTTT.

V is TRBV10-3 and J is TRBJ2-3, with D possibly called TRBD1 or TRBD2 (5 bases each). The CDR3 contains 15 residues. Looked up from germline, CDR1 is ENHRY and CDR2 is SYGVKD. V was trimmed by 11 bases and J by 0 bases, leaving 18 bases between them. The CDR3 reads CAVGTGPKSTDTQYF. CDR3 in DNA: TGTGCCGTAGGGACCGGGCCTAAGAGCACAGATACGCAGTATTTT.

The chain uses TRBV5-4 and TRBJ2-7; D is perhaps TRBD1 (7 bases). Germline lookup yields CDR1 SGHNT and CDR2 YYREEE (reference sequence). The CDR3 has 14 amino acids. Trimming shortened V by 4 bases and J by 5 bases, and 16 bases separated the two germline ends. The CDR3 nucleotides read TGTGCCAGCAGCCCCGAGGAGGGGGCGCACGAGCAGTACTTC. It yields the protein CASSPEEGAHEQYF.

This chain joins TRBV6-5 and TRBJ2-3; D not resolved. This CDR3 region has 14 residues. Germline CDR1 MNHEY, CDR2 SVGAGI. V dropped 6 bases and J dropped 2 bases, with 12 bases sitting between them. DNA for the CDR3: TGTGCCAGCAGCCCCGGACCGAACACAGATACGCAGTATTTT. Translation: CASSPGPNTDTQYF.